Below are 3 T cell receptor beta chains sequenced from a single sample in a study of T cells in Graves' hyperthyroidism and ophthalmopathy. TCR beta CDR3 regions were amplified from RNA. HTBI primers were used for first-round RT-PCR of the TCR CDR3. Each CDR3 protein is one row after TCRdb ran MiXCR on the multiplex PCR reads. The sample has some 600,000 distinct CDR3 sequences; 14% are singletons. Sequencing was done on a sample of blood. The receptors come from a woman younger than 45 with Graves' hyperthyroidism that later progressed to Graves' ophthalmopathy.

The CDR3 loop is CASRTPGQGLGGYTF. The CDR3 nucleotides read TGTGCCAGCAGAACCCCCGGACAGGGACTCGGGGGCTACACCTTC. This rearrangement joins TRBV6-2 or TRBV6-3 to TRBJ1-2; 8 nucleotides align to TRBD1. Per the germline V gene, CDR1 is MNHEY and CDR2 is SVGEGT. V was pared by 6 bases and J by 8 bases, with 14 bases of the junction left unmatched. The CDR3 sequence is 15 residues long.

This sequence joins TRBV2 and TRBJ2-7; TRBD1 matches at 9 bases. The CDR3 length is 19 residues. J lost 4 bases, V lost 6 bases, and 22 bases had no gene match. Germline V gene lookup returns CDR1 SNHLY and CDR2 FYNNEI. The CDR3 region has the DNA TGTGCCAGCAGGGCAGCCGGGACAGGGACTCACGACCTCGGGTACGAGCAGTACTTC. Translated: CASRAAGTGTHDLGYEQYF.

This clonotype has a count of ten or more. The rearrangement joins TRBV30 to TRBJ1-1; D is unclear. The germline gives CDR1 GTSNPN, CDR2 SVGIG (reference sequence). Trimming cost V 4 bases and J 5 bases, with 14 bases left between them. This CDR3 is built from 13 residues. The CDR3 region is CAWTIGPPTEAFF. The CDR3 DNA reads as TGTGCCTGGACCATAGGACCGCCTACTGAAGCTTTCTTT. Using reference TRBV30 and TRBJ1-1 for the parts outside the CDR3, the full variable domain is SQTIHQWPATLVQPVGSPLSLECTVEGTSNPNLYWYRQAAGRGLQLLFYSVGIGQISSEVPQNLSASRPQDRQFILSSKKLLLSDSGFYLCAWTIGPPTEAFFGQGTRLTVV.